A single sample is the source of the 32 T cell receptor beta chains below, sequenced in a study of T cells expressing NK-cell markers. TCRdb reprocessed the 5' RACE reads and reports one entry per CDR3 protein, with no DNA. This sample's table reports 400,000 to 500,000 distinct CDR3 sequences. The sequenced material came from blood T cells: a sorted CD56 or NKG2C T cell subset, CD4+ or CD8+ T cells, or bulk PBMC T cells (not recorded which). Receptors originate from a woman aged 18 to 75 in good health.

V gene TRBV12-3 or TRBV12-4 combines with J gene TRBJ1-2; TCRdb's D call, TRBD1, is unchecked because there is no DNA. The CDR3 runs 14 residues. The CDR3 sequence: CASSRGQASYGYTF.

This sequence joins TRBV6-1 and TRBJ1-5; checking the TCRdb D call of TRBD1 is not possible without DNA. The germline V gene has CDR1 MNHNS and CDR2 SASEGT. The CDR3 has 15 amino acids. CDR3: CASSEEDRARQPQHF.

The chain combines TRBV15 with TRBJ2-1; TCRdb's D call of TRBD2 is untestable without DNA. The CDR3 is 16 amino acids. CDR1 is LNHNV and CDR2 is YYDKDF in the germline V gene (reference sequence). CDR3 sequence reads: CATSSPDSGIDNEQFF. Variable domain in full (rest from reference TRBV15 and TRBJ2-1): DAMVIQNPRYQVTQFGKPVTLSCSQTLNHNVMYWYQQKSSQAPKLLFHYYDKDFNNEADTPDNFQSRRPNTSFCFLDIRSPGLGDTAMYLCATSSPDSGIDNEQFFGPGTRLTVL.

CDR3 region: CASSWGATDTQYF. The V call is TRBV5-1, the J call TRBJ2-3. This CDR3 is built from 13 residues. Germline CDR1 SGHRS, CDR2 YFSETQ.

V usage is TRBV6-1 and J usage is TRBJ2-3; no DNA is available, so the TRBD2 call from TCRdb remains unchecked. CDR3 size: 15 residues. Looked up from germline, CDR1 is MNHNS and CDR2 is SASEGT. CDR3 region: CASSRTRGPTDTQYF.

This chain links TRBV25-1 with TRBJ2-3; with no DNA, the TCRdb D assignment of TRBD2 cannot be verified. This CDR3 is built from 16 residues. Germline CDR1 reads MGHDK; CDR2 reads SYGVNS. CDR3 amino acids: CASSKGLAVHTDTQYF.

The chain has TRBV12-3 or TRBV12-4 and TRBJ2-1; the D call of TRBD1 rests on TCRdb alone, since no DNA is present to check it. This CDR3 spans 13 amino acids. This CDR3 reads CASSPGSHNEQFF.

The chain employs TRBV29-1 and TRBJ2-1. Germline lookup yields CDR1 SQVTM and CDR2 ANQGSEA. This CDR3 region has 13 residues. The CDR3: CSVVTLSYNEQFF.

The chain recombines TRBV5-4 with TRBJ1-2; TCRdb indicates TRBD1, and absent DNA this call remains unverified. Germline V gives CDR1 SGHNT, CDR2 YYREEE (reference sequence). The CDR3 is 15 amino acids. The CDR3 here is CASSSPSDSNYGYTF. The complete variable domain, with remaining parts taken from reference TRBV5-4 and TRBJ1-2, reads ETGVTQSPTHLIKTRGQQVTLRCSSQSGHNTVSWYQQALGQGPQFIFQYYREEENGRGNFPPRFSGLQFPNYSSELNVNALELDDSALYLCASSSPSDSNYGYTFGSGTRLTVV.

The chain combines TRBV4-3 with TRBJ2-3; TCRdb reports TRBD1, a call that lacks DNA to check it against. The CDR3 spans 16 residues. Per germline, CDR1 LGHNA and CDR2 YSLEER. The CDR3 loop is CASSQGRAGGTDTQYF.

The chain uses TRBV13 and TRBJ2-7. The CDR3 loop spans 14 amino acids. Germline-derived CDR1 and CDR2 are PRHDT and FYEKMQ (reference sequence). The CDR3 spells CASSLGTPSYEQYF.

The CDR3 loop reads CASSLGIRGSSYEQYF. V gene TRBV7-8 combines with J gene TRBJ2-7; TCRdb names TRBD1, which stays unverified in the absence of DNA. Germline V gene sequence: CDR1 SGHVS, CDR2 FQNEAQ. The CDR3 has 16 amino acids.

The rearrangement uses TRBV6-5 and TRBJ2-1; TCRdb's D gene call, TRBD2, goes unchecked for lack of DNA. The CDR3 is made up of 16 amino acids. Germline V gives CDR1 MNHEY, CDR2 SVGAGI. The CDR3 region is CASSYAAGGRDNEQFF.

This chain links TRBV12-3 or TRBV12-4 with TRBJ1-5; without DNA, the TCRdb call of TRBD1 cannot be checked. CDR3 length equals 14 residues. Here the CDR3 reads CASSLKGKGQPQHF.

CDR3 residues: CSAGSGLPAYEQYF. The chain couples TRBV20-1 to TRBJ2-7; TCRdb selects TRBD2, and the lack of DNA leaves this call unchecked. CDR1 and CDR2 from the germline V gene are DFQATT and SNEGSKA (reference sequence). CDR3 length: 14 residues.

The CDR3 region is CASSLRWDEQFF. V and J are TRBV5-6 and TRBJ2-1. This CDR3 is 12 amino acids long. Germline V CDR1 and CDR2: SGHDT, YYEEEE. Complete variable domain (other parts from reference TRBV5-6 and TRBJ2-1): DAGVTQSPTHLIKTRGQQVTLRCSPKSGHDTVSWYQQALGQGPQFIFQYYEEEERQRGNFPDRFSGHQFPNYSSELNVNALLLGDSALYLCASSLRWDEQFFGPGTRLTVL.

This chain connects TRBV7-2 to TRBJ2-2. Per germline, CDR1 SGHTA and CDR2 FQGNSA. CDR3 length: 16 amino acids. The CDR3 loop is CASSLGPALGSGELFF.

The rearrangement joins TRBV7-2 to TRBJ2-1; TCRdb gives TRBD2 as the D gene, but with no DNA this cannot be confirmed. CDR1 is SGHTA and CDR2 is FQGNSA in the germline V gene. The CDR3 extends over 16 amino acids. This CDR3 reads CASSAQLAGVYNEQFF.

CDR3 sequence reads: CSARPGAGSETQYF. The V and J genes are TRBV20-1 and TRBJ2-5; no DNA is available, so the TRBD1 call from TCRdb remains unchecked. CDR1 is DFQATT, CDR2 SNEGSKA, per germline (reference sequence). The CDR3 is made up of 14 amino acids.

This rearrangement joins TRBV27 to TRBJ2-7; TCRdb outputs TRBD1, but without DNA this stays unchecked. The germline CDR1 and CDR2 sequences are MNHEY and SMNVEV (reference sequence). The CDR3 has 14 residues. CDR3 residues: CASSSRDSSYEQYF.

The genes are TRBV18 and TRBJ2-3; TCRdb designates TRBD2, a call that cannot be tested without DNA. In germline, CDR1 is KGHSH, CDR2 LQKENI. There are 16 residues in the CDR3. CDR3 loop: CASSRNLAGITDTQYF.

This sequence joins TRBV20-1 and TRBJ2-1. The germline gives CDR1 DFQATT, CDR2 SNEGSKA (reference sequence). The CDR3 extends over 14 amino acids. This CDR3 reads CSAWDSSSYNEQFF.

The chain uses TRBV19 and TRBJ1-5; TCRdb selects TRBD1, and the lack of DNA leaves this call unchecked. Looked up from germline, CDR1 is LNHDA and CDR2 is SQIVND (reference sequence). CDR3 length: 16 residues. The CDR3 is CASSMTAGRSNQPQHF.

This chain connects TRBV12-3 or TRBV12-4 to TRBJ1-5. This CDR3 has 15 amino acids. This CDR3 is CASTLSPGSNQPQHF.

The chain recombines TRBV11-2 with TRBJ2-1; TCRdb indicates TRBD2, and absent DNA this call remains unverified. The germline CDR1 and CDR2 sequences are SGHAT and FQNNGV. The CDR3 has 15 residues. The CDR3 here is CASSHTSGSGNEQFF.

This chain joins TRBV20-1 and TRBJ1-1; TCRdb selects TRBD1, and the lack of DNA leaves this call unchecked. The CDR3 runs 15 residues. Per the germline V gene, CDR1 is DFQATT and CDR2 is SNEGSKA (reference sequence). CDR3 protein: CSARPGTGPNTEAFF.

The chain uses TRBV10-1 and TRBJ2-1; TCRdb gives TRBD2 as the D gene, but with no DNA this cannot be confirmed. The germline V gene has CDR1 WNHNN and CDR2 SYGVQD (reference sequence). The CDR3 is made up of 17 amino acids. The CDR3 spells CASSESSSGPSYNEQFF.

The CDR3 sequence: CASSQGTSRDTQYF. The V and J genes are TRBV4-3 and TRBJ2-3. The CDR3 totals 14 residues. Germline CDR1 reads LGHNA; CDR2 reads YSLEER.

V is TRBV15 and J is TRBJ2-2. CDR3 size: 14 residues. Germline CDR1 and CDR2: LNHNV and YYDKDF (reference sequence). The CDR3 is CATSLGSYTGELFF.

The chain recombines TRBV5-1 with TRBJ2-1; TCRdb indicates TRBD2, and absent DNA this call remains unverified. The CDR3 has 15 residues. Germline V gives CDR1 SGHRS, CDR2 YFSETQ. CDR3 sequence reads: CASSFGLAGSNEQFF.

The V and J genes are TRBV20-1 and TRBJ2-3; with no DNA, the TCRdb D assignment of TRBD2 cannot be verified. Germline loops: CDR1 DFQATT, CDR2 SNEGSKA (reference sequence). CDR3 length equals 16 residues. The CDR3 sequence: CSARGIGLAKTDTQYF.

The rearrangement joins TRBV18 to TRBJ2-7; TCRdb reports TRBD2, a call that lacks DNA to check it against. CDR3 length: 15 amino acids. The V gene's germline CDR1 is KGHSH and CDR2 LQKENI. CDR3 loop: CASSPTRGGGYEQYF. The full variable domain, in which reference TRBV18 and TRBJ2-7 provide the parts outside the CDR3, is NAGVMQNPRHLVRRRGQEARLRCSPMKGHSHVYWYRQLPEEGLKFMVYLQKENIIDESGMPKERFSAEFPKEGPSILRIQQVVRGDSAAYFCASSPTRGGGYEQYFGPGTRLTVT.